Described below is a single TCR beta chain sequence and its context. The data are from a study of OX40 agonist ivuxolimab in advanced cancers. Across the whole study: The patients' treatment was ivuxolimab, an agonistic anti-OX40 (CD134) antibody.

Germline CDR1 reads DFQATT; CDR2 reads SNEGSKA (reference sequence). There are 11 residues in the CDR3. With 4 bases removed from V and 8 bases from J, the gap between germline ends came to 11 bases. Profiled with immunoSEQ multiplex PCR; TCRdb holds only in-frame clones, not every one. Seen here are about 49,000 clones, about 79% observed once, and the top ten hold approximately 8%. This receptor was obtained from an adult with an advanced solid tumor such as melanoma, head and neck, liver or kidney cancer. The sample here was CD4+ or CD8+ T cells sorted from blood, taken in a trial of the OX40 agonist ivuxolimab. The genes are TRBV20-1 and TRBJ1-1; D uncertain. The CDR3 is CSANLFGEAFF. The CDR3 coding sequence is TGCAGTGCTAACTTATTTGGGGAAGCTTTCTTT.